The 8 T cell receptor beta chains below come from one sample, sequenced in a study of vaccination and CD4 T cells after COVID-19. Sequenced with the Oncomine TCR Beta short-read assay was DNA taken from cultured CD4+ T cells. TCRdb fed the PCR reads into MiXCR, producing one record per CDR3 protein. The sample has around 14,000 distinct CDR3 sequences, roughly 58% seen once. The antigens of these receptors remain unknown. Treatment here: roughly ten-day PBMC culture with coronavirus spike peptide pools or control peptides (ViraFEST assay). The specimen comprised CD4+ T cells from blood, cultured in vitro, sampled before SARS-CoV-2 vaccination. Every receptor here comes from a human donor who had recovered from COVID-19.

V gene TRBV24-1 combines with J gene TRBJ2-3, with 13 bases that match TRBD2. With V trimmed by 4 bases and J by 2 bases, 11 bases remained unmatched. CDR3 size: 19 residues. The germline V gene encodes CDR1 KGHDR and CDR2 SFDVKD. DNA for the CDR3: TGTGCCACCAGTGACCCAACGAGGACTAGCGGGGGTTTCACAGATACGCAGTATTTT. Its translation is CATSDPTRTSGGFTDTQYF.

This clonotype showed up just once. The rearrangement links TRBV7-6 to TRBJ1-1; 10 nucleotides align to TRBD1. Germline CDR1 reads SGHVS; CDR2 reads FNYEAQ. The V segment lost 5 bases and the J segment 0 bases; nucleotides outside the gene matches: 6. The CDR3 is 16 amino acids. CDR3 bases: TGTGCCAGCAGCCCAGGGACAGGGGCCCTGAACACTGAAGCTTTCTTT. Amino acids: CASSPGTGALNTEAFF.

The chain couples TRBV7-3 to TRBJ1-6, with TRBD1 matching over 7 bases. Germline CDR1 is SGHTA and CDR2 is FQGTGA. The CDR3 consists of 14 residues. V was pared by 3 bases and J by 9 bases, with 5 bases of the junction left unmatched. As DNA, the CDR3 is TGTGCCAGCAGCTTGACAGGGATTGGTTCACCCCTCCACTTT. Translating it yields CASSLTGIGSPLHF.

The chain employs TRBV6-1 and TRBJ2-1, with D hard to call. V was cut by 3 bases and J by 8 bases, with 5 bases left in between. The CDR3 runs 11 residues. Germline CDR1 is MNHNS and CDR2 is SASEGT. The CDR3 loop reads CASSEFHEQFF. The CDR3 nucleotides read TGTGCCAGCAGTGAGTTCCATGAGCAGTTCTTC.

This clonotype was detected only once. This chain links TRBV5-6 with TRBJ1-2; possible D gene TRBD1, 5 bases. Germline V gives CDR1 SGHDT, CDR2 YYEEEE. V lost 4 bases and J lost 2, with 18 bases in between. The CDR3 is 16 amino acids. The CDR3 DNA follows: TGTGCCAGCAGCAGCTCTCTTAGACAGATAAACTATGGCTACACCTTC. This codes for CASSSSLRQINYGYTF.

This clonotype was counted only a few times. This sequence joins TRBV5-8 and TRBJ1-2; TRBD1 matches 11 bases. Germline V gene sequence: CDR1 SGHTS, CDR2 YDEGEE. The CDR3 covers 14 residues. V was pared by 4 bases and J by 14 bases, with 13 bases of the junction left unmatched. The CDR3 nucleotides read TGTGCCAGCAGCCCGGGGACAGGGGGGATTTCTAGGACCTTC. Translation: CASSPGTGGISRTF.

This sequence joins TRBV7-2 and TRBJ2-3; no clear D gene. Germline loops: CDR1 SGHTA, CDR2 FQGNSA. V was clipped by 3 bases and J by 0 bases, with 7 bases between them. The CDR3 is 14 residues long. The CDR3 coding sequence is TGTGCCAGCAGCTTCCGTGCTAGCACAGATACGCAGTATTTT. This codes for CASSFRASTDTQYF.

V is TRBV20-1 and J is TRBJ2-3, with 12 bases that match TRBD2. The ends lost 0 bases at V and 2 bases at J; junction bases unmatched: 6. Germline loops: CDR1 DFQATT, CDR2 SNEGSKA (reference sequence). The CDR3 sequence is 17 residues long. Written as DNA, the CDR3 is TGCAGTGCTAGAGACCCGACTAGCGGGAGACCCACAGATACGCAGTATTTT. Amino acid sequence: CSARDPTSGRPTDTQYF.